This T cell receptor (beta chain) was sequenced for a study of blood T cells in healthy people across ages. Regarding this clonotype: What it binds is unknown. A read error is possible here, since a much larger clone lies one base away.

It was with a sample-barcoded 5' primer and a J-beta primer mix that a second PCR of about 6 to 12 cycles was run. One entry per CDR3 protein, called by TCRdb with MiXCR from the 5' RACE reads. The sample carries around 1.7 million distinct CDR3 sequences, roughly 27% recorded once. Overall study results and limits: Long-lived and aged donors differed, with more naive CD4+ cells and higher diversity in the long-lived.

Trimming removed 5 bases from V and 15 bases from J, with 14 bases in between. The germline gives CDR1 KGHSH, CDR2 LQKENI. CDR3 length equals 11 residues. Sequencing used blood. The sequence was collected from a woman aged 25-40 years in good health. The V gene is TRBV18, the J gene TRBJ2-4; D is unresolved. DNA for the CDR3: TGTGCCAGCTCAGATCAATACGAGCGGTACTTC. Its translation is CASSDQYERYF.